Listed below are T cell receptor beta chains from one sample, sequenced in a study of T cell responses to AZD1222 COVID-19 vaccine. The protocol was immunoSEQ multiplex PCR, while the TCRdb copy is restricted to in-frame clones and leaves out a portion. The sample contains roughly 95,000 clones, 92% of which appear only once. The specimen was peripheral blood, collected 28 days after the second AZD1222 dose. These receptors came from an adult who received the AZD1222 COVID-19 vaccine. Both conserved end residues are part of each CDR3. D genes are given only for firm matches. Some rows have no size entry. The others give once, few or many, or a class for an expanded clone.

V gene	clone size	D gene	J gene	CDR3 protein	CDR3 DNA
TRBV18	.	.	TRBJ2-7	CASSLNRAAGSYEQYF	TGTGCCAGCTCACTCAACCGCGCAGCGGGTTCCTACGAGCAGTACTTC
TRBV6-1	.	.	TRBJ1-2	CASSEFFLGAGGYTF	TGTGCCAGCAGTGAATTCTTTCTGGGGGCGGGTGGCTACACCTTC
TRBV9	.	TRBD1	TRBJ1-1	CASSVTGGRGTEAFF	TGTGCCAGCAGCGTCACAGGGGGCCGGGGCACTGAAGCTTTCTTT
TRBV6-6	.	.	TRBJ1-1	CASSYVEDAFF	TGTGCCAGCAGTTATGTTGAAGACGCTTTCTTT
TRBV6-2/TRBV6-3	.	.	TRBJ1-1	CASSYFSGTEAFF	TGTGCCAGCAGTTACTTCTCGGGCACTGAAGCTTTCTTT
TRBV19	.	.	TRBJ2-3	CASQRQTSTDTQYF	TGTGCCAGCCAGCGACAAACTAGCACAGATACGCAGTATTTT
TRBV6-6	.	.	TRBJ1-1	CASSYTAMNTEAFF	TGTGCCAGCAGTTATACAGCGATGAACACTGAAGCTTTCTTT
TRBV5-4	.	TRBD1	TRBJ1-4	CASSLDRFRDRYF	TGTGCCAGCAGCTTGGATCGTTTCCGGGACAGGTATTTT
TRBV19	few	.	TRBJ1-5	CASSIGGNQPQHF	TGTGCCAGTAGTATCGGTGGCAATCAGCCCCAGCATTTT
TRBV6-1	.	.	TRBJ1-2	CASSEGGSYGYTF	TGTGCCAGCAGTGAAGGGGGTAGCTATGGCTACACCTTC
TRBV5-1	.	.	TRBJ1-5	CASSLGQDNQPQHF	TGCGCCAGCAGCTTGGGACAGGACAATCAGCCCCAGCATTTT
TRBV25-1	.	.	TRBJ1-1	CASRGGRGTEAFF	TGTGCCAGCAGGGGTGGCAGGGGCACTGAAGCTTTCTTT
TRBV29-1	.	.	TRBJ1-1	CSVEGRMNTEAFF	TGCAGCGTTGAGGGACGTATGAACACTGAAGCTTTCTTT
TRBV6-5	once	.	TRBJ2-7	CASSYSSPATPYEQYF	TGTGCCAGCAGTTACTCGAGTCCCGCCACCCCTTACGAGCAGTACTTC
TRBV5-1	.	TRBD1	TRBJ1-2	CASSLRAPSLDRANYGYTF	TGCGCCAGCAGCTTGAGGGCCCCCTCACTCGACAGGGCTAACTATGGCTACACCTTC
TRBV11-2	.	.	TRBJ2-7	CASSLASYEQYF	TGTGCCAGCAGCTTAGCGTCCTACGAGCAGTACTTC
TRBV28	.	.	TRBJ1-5	CASSYRQPERPQHF	TGTGCCAGCAGTTACAGACAGCCTGAACGGCCCCAGCATTTT
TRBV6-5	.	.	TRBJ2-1	CASTPPGPWGNEQFF	TGTGCCAGCACCCCGCCGGGGCCTTGGGGAAACGAGCAGTTCTTC
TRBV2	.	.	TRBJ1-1	CASTQGGVTEAFF	TGTGCCAGCACTCAAGGGGGGGTCACTGAAGCTTTCTTT
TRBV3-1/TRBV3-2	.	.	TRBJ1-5	CASSQGWVGNQPQHF	TGTGCCAGCAGCCAGGGTTGGGTGGGCAATCAGCCCCAGCATTTT
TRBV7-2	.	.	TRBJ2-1	CASSLSTSSYNEQFF	TGTGCCAGCAGCTTATCCACCTCTTCCTACAATGAGCAGTTCTTC
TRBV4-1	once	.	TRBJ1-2	CASSQGRRAYGYTF	TGCGCCAGCAGCCAAGGGAGGCGGGCCTATGGCTACACCTTC
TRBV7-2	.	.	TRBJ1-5	CASSSGPHQPQHF	TGTGCCAGCAGCTCAGGTCCTCACCAGCCCCAGCATTTT
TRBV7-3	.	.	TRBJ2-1	CASSQTRSSYNEQFF	TGTGCCAGCAGCCAGACTAGGAGCTCCTACAATGAGCAGTTCTTC
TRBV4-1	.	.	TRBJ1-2	CASSQDGSQGRFGYTF	TGCGCCAGCAGCCAAGACGGGTCTCAGGGAAGGTTTGGCTACACCTTC
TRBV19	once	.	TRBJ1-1	CASLGDTPNTEAFF	TGTGCCTCCCTGGGGGACACCCCGAACACTGAAGCTTTCTTT
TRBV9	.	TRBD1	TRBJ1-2	CASSPQGAGYGYTF	TGTGCCAGCAGCCCTCAGGGGGCCGGCTATGGCTACACCTTC
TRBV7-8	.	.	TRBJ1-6	CASSGDNYNSPLHF	TGTGCCAGCAGCGGGGACAACTATAATTCACCCCTCCACTTT
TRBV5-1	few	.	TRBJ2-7	CASSLGGLNLGEQYF	TGCGCCAGCAGCTTGGGGGGGCTGAATCTTGGCGAGCAGTACTTC
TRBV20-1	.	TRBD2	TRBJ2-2	CSASRGLAGGFDTGELFF	TGCAGTGCTAGTCGAGGACTAGCGGGGGGGTTCGACACCGGGGAGCTGTTTTTT
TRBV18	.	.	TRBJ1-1	CASSPIGQNQNTEAFF	TGTGCCAGCTCACCCATAGGACAGAACCAGAACACTGAAGCTTTCTTT
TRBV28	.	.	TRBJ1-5	CASRVSNQPQHF	TGTGCCAGCAGAGTAAGCAATCAGCCCCAGCATTTT
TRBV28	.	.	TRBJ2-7	CASSLISRAVSEQYF	TGTGCCAGCAGTTTAATCTCCAGGGCGGTAAGCGAGCAGTACTTC
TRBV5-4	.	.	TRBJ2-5	CASSPEIRTIQETQYF	TGTGCCAGCAGCCCGGAGATACGGACAATCCAAGAGACCCAGTACTTC
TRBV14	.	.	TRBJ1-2	CASSQDFLGGYTF	TGTGCCAGCAGCCAAGATTTTCTGGGAGGCTACACCTTC
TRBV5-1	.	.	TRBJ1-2	CASSLVVSANYGYTF	TGCGCCAGCAGCTTGGTCGTTTCGGCTAACTATGGCTACACCTTC
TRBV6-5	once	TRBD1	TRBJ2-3	CASRTGGADTQYF	TGTGCCAGCAGGACAGGGGGCGCAGATACGCAGTATTTT
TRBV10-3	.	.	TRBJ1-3	CAIRDIFGNTIYF	TGTGCCATCAGGGACATCTTTGGAAACACCATATATTTT
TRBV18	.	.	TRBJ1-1	CASSPPSGEGFRAFF	TGTGCCAGCTCACCACCGTCAGGGGAAGGGTTCAGGGCTTTCTTT
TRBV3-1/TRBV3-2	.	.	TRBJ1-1	CASSRLDRNTEAFF	TGTGCCAGCAGCCGCCTGGACAGGAACACTGAAGCTTTCTTT
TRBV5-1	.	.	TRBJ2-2	CASSLWGDTGELFF	TGCGCCAGCAGCTTGTGGGGGGACACCGGGGAGCTGTTTTTT
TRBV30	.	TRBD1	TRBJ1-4	CAWSPDRGIGKLFF	TGTGCCTGGAGTCCCGACAGGGGTATCGGCAAACTGTTTTTT